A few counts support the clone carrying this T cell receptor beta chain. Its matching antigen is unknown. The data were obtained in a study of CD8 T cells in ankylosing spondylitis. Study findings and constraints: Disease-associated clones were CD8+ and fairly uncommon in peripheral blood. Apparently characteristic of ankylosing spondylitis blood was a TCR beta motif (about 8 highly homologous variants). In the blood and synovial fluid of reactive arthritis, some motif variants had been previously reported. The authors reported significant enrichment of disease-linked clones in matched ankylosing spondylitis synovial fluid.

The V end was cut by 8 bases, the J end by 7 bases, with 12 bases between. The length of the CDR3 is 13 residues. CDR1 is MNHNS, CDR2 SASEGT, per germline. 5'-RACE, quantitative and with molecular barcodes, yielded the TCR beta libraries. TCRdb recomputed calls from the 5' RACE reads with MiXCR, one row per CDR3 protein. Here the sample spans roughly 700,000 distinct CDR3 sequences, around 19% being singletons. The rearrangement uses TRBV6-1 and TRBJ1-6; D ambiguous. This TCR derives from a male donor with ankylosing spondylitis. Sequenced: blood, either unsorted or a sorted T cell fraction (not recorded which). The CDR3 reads CASHGLLNSPLHF. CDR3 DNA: TGTGCCAGCCACGGACTCCTCAATTCACCCCTCCACTTT.